This T cell receptor (beta chain) appears in the sequencing data of a study of blood T cell repertoires in COVID-19. Assay used: immunoSEQ multiplex PCR; TCRdb lists only in-frame clones, some missing. Of 32,000 or so clones listed, around 90% are singletons. The CDR3 consists of 15 residues. Germline V gives CDR1 SGHDT, CDR2 YYEEEE. V shed 0 bases and J 3 bases; nucleotides not matched to a gene: 5. The sample was peripheral blood. The rearrangement uses TRBV5-6 and TRBJ1-2; 7 bases line up with TRBD1. The clonotype comes from a man aged 45-60 years with active or convalescent COVID-19. CDR3 in amino acids: CASSLGTGAHYGYTF. CDR3 sequence (DNA): TGTGCCAGCAGCTTGGGAACAGGGGCGCACTATGGCTACACCTTC.